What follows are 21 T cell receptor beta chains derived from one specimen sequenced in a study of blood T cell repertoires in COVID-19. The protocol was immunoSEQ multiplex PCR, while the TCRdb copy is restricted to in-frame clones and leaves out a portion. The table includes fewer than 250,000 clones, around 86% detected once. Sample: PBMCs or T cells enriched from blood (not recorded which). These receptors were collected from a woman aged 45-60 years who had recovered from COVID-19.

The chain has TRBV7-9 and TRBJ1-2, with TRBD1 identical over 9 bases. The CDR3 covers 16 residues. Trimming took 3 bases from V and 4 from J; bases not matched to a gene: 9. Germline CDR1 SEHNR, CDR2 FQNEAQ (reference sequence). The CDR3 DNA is TGTGCCAGCAGCTTTTGGACAGGGGCTACAATCTATGGCTACACCTTC. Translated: CASSFWTGATIYGYTF.

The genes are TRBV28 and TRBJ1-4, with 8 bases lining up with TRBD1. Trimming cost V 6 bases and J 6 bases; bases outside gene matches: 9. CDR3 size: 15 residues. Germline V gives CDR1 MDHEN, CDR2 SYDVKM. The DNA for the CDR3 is TGTGCCAGCAGGCCGGACAGGGTCCTCCATGAAAAACTGTTTTTT. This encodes CASRPDRVLHEKLFF.

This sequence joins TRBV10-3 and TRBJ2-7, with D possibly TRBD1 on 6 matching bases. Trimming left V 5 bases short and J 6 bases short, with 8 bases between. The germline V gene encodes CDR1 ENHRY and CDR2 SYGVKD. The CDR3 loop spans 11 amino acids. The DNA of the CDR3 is TGTGCCATCAGTTGGGGGCGCGAGCAGTACTTC. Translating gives CAISWGREQYF.

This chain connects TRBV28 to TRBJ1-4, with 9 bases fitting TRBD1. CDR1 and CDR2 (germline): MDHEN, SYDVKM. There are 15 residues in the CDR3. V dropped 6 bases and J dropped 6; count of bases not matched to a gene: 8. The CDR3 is CASSSPDRGDEKLFF. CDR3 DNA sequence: TGTGCCAGCAGCTCACCGGACAGGGGAGATGAAAAACTGTTTTTT.

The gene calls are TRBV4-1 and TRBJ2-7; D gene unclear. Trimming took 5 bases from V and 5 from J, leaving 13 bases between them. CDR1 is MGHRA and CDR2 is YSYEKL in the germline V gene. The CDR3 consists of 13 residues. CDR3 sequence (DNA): TGCGCCAGCAGCAAGCCAGGCGTTGACGAGCAGTACTTC. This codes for CASSKPGVDEQYF.

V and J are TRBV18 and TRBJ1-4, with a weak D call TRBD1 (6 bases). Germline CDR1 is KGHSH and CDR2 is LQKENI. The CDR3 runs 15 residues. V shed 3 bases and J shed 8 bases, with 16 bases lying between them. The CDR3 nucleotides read TGTGCCAGCTCACCCCAATTGACAGGCAAGGAAAAACTGTTTTTT. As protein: CASSPQLTGKEKLFF.

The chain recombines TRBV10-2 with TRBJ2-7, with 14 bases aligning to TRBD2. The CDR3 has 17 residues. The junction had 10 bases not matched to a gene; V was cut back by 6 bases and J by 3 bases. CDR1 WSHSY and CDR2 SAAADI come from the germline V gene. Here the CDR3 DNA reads TGCGCCAGCAGAGGCACGGGACTAGCGGGAGTCGGCTACGAGCAGTACTTC. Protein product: CASRGTGLAGVGYEQYF.

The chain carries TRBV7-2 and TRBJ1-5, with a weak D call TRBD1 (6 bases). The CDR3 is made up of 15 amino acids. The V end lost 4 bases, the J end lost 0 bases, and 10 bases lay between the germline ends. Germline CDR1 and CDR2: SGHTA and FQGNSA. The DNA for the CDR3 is TGTGCCAGCAGCTCCGAGGGGGTTAGCAATCAGCCCCAGCATTTT. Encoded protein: CASSSEGVSNQPQHF. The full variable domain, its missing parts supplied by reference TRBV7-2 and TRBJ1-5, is GAGVSQSPSNKVTEKGKDVELRCDPISGHTALYWYRQSLGQGLEFLIYFQGNSAPDKSGLPSDRFSAERTGGSVSTLTIQRTQQEDSAVYLCASSSEGVSNQPQHFGDGTRLSIL.

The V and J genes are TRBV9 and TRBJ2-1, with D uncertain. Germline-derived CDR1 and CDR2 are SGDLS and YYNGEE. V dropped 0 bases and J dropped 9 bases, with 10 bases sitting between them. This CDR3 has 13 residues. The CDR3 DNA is TGTGCCAGCAGCGTAGCTATTGTTGGTGAGCAGTTCTTC. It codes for CASSVAIVGEQFF.

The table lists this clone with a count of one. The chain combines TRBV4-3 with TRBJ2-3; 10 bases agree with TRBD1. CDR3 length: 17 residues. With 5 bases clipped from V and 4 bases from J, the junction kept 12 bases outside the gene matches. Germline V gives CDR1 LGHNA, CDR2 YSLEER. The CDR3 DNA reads TGCGCCAGCAGCATCCGGGGACAGGGGATGTTTGCAGATACGCAGTATTTT. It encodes CASSIRGQGMFADTQYF.

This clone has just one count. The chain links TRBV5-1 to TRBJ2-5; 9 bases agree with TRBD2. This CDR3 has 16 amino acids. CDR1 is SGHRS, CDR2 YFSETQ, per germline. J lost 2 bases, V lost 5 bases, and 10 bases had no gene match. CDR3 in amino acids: CASSGVAGDRQETQYF. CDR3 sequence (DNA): TGCGCCAGCAGTGGTGTAGCGGGAGATCGGCAAGAGACCCAGTACTTC.

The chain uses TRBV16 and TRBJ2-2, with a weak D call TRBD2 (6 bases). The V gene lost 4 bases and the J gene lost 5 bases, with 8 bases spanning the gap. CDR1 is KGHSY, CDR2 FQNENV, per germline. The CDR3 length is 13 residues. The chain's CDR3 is CASSRSGTGELFF. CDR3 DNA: TGTGCCAGCAGCCGCAGCGGGACCGGGGAGCTGTTTTTT.

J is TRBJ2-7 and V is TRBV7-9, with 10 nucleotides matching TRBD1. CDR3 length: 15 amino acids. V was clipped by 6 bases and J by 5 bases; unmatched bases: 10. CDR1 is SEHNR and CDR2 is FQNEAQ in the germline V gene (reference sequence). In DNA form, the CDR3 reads TGTGCCAGCAGACCGGGACAGGGGTGGGGGAACGAGCAGTACTTC. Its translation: CASRPGQGWGNEQYF.

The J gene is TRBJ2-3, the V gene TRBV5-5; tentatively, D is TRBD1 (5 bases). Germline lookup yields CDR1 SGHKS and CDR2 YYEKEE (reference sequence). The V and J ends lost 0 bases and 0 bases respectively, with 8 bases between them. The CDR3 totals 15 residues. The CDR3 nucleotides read TGTGCCAGCAGCTTGGGGACACTTAGCACAGATACGCAGTATTTT. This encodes CASSLGTLSTDTQYF.

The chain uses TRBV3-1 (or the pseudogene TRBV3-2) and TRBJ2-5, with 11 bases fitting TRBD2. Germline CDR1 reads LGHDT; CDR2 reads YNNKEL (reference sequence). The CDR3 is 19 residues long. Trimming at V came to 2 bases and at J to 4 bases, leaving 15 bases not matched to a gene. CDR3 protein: CASSQNPPVAGGPVETQYF. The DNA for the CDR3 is TGTGCCAGCAGCCAAAACCCCCCCGTAGCGGGGGGGCCCGTAGAGACCCAGTACTTC.

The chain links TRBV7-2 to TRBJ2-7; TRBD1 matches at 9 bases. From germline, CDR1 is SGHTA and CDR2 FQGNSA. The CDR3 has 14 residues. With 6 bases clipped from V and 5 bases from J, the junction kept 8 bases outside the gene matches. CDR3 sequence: CASRKQGAVHEQYF. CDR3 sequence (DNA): TGTGCCAGCAGAAAACAGGGGGCAGTGCACGAGCAGTACTTC.

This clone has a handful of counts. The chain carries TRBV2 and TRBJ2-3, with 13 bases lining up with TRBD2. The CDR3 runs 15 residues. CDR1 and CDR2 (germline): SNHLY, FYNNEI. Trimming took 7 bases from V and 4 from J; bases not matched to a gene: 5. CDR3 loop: CASNGLAGVADTQYF. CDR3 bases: TGTGCCAGCAATGGACTAGCGGGAGTTGCAGATACGCAGTATTTT.

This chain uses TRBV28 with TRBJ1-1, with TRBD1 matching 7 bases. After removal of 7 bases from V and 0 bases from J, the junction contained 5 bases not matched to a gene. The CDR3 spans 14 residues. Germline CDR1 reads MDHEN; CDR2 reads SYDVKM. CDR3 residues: CASIEGALNTEAFF. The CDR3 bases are TGTGCCAGCATCGAGGGGGCGCTGAACACTGAAGCTTTCTTT.

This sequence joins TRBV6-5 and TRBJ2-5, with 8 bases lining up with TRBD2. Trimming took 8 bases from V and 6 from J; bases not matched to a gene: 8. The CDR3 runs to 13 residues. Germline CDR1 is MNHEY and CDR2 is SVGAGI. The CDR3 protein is CASGSREAKTQYF. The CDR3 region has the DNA TGTGCCAGCGGATCGCGGGAGGCAAAGACCCAGTACTTC.

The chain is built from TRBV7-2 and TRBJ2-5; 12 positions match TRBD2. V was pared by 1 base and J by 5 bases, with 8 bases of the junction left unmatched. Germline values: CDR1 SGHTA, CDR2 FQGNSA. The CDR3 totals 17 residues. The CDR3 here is CASSLVASGRARETQYF. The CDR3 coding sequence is TGTGCCAGCAGCTTAGTGGCTAGCGGGAGGGCCAGGGAGACCCAGTACTTC.

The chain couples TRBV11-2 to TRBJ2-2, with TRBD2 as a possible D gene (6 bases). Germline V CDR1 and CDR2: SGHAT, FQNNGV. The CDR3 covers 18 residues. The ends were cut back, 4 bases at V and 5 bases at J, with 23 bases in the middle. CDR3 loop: CASSSFRGQPGETGELFF. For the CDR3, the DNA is TGTGCCAGCAGCTCATTCCGCGGGCAGCCGGGGGAAACCGGGGAGCTGTTTTTT.